The 12 T cell receptor beta chains below come from one sample, sequenced in a study of T-cell memory formation after mild COVID-19. Each CDR3 protein gets one entry after TCRdb re-called the 5' RACE reads with MiXCR. This table holds 300,000 to 400,000 distinct CDR3 sequences, approximately 29% found once. Sequencing was carried out using PBMCs or a T cell subset sorted from them (not recorded which). The source is an adult woman who had mild COVID-19 (a few samples of this study predate the infection). Cell type and time point are not known.

The chain links TRBV7-2 to TRBJ2-5; a possible D gene is TRBD2 (6 bases). V was pared by 3 bases and J by 9 bases, with 14 bases between. Germline CDR1 SGHTA, CDR2 FQGNSA. This CDR3 is built from 13 residues. This CDR3 is CASSLGGPGPQYF. Written as DNA, the CDR3 is TGTGCCAGCAGCTTGGGGGGTCCCGGGCCCCAGTACTTC.

This chain joins TRBV29-1 and TRBJ2-1; D is perhaps TRBD2 (5 bases). In germline, CDR1 is SQVTM, CDR2 ANQGSEA. The V end lost 4 bases, the J end lost 9 bases, and 10 bases lay between the germline ends. The CDR3 contains 11 residues. This chain's CDR3 is CSVGREGEQFF. In DNA, the CDR3 is TGCAGCGTTGGCCGGGAAGGTGAGCAGTTCTTC.

The chain combines TRBV11-3 with TRBJ2-7, with 11 bases identical to TRBD2. Germline V gene lookup returns CDR1 SGHNT and CDR2 YENEEA. The junction had 4 bases not matched to a gene; V was cut back by 5 bases and J by 1 base. The CDR3 has 15 amino acids. CDR3 bases: TGTGCCAGCAGCCCAGGACTAGCGGGTTCCTACGAGCAGTACTTC. Protein: CASSPGLAGSYEQYF.

A few counts support this clonotype. The CDR3 loop is CASSPAGAFTEAFF. The CDR3 DNA reads TGCGCCAGCAGCCCCGCCGGGGCTTTCACTGAAGCTTTCTTT. The genes are TRBV5-1 and TRBJ1-1; possible D gene TRBD1, 5 bases. This CDR3 has 14 amino acids. CDR1 and CDR2 from the germline V gene are SGHRS and YFSETQ. Trimming shortened V by 4 bases and J by 4 bases, and 14 bases separated the two germline ends.

The genes are TRBV5-1 and TRBJ1-2; D call uncertain. Trimming took 2 bases from V and 1 from J, leaving 12 bases between them. The CDR3 contains 15 residues. Germline loops: CDR1 SGHRS, CDR2 YFSETQ. Written as DNA, the CDR3 is TGCGCCAGCAGCTTAGGGTTCGTTAGTAACTATGGCTACACCTTC. This codes for CASSLGFVSNYGYTF.

The chain carries TRBV6-2 or TRBV6-3 and TRBJ1-3, with D unresolved. The CDR3 is made up of 18 amino acids. Trimming left V 4 bases short and J 1 base short, with 20 bases between. Per germline, CDR1 MNHEY and CDR2 SVGEGT. The CDR3 spells CASSLQRRSQASGNTIYF. CDR3 DNA: TGTGCCAGCAGTTTGCAACGCCGGAGCCAGGCTTCTGGAAACACCATATATTTT.

In DNA, the CDR3 is TGTGCCAGCAGCGACCCCCCGGGGACAGATACGCAGTATTTT. It translates to CASSDPPGTDTQYF. The J gene is TRBJ2-3, the V gene TRBV6-5, with D maybe TRBD2 (5 bases). Germline CDR1 is MNHEY and CDR2 is SVGAGI. The CDR3 length is 14 residues. Trimming left V 6 bases short and J 3 bases short, with 13 bases between.

The gene calls are TRBV10-3 and TRBJ1-5; 11 bases line up with TRBD1. In germline, CDR1 is ENHRY, CDR2 SYGVKD. CDR3 length: 16 amino acids. J gave up 2 bases and V 4 bases, and 4 bases lay outside the gene matches. CDR3 residues: CAISAGTGGGNQPQHF. The CDR3 DNA reads TGTGCCATCAGTGCCGGGACAGGGGGAGGCAATCAGCCCCAGCATTTT.

The chain is built from TRBV20-1 and TRBJ2-1; TRBD2 aligns across 8 bases. This CDR3 has 16 amino acids. Unmatched junction bases numbered 4, after V lost 0 bases and J lost 0 bases. Germline CDR1 DFQATT, CDR2 SNEGSKA (reference sequence). CDR3 sequence reads: CSARDPGLVSYNEQFF. The CDR3 DNA reads as TGCAGTGCTAGAGATCCGGGACTAGTCTCCTACAATGAGCAGTTCTTC.

This clonotype occurred a few times. The CDR3 DNA reads TGTGCCAGCAGTTCCCGGGACAGGGGGATTTATGGCTACACCTTC. It translates to CASSSRDRGIYGYTF. The genes are TRBV12-3 or TRBV12-4 and TRBJ1-2; the match to TRBD1 covers 11 bases. J lost 5 bases, V lost 4 bases, and 6 bases had no gene match. The CDR3 extends over 15 amino acids.

The chain is built from TRBV12-3 or TRBV12-4 and TRBJ1-1, with a possible D match to TRBD1 (5 bases). The CDR3 consists of 16 residues. V was cut by 2 bases and J by 3 bases, with 16 bases left in between. As DNA, the CDR3 is TGTGCCAGCAGTTTACACGGCGGAAGGGGTGACACTGAAGCTTTCTTT. Translation: CASSLHGGRGDTEAFF.

This rearrangement joins TRBV27 to TRBJ2-1; 10 bases line up with TRBD2. CDR1 is MNHEY, CDR2 SMNVEV, per germline (reference sequence). The CDR3 runs 14 residues. V gave up 3 bases and J gave up 7 bases; unmatched junction bases: 3. DNA of the CDR3: TGTGCCAGCAGTTTGGGTAGCGGGAGGAATGAGCAGTTCTTC. It codes for CASSLGSGRNEQFF.